What follows are 7 T cell receptor beta chains derived from one specimen sequenced in a study of T cells in Graves' hyperthyroidism and ophthalmopathy. Regions amplified from RNA transcripts were the TCR beta CDR3 regions. HTBI primers were the set used in a first-round RT-PCR of the TCR CDR3. TCRdb reprocessed the multiplex PCR reads with MiXCR, giving one entry per CDR3 protein. The repertoire includes some 720,000 distinct CDR3 sequences, about a sixth of them detected once, and under 10% sits in the top ten. Sample: blood. The receptor set was obtained from a man younger than 30 with Graves' hyperthyroidism.

In this sample, this clonotype turned up a few times. CDR3 amino acids: CASSGLSGSRLGTQYF. CDR3 in DNA: TGTGCCAGCAGTGGATTATCCGGGAGCCGGCTCGGCACGCAGTATTTT. The chain joins TRBV25-1 to TRBJ2-3; D perhaps matches TRBD2 (6 bases). The V end lost 4 bases, the J end lost 9 bases, and 23 bases lay between the germline ends. The CDR3 is made up of 16 amino acids. The V gene's germline CDR1 is MGHDK and CDR2 SYGVNS. The entire variable domain, with the rest obtained from reference TRBV25-1 and TRBJ2-3, is as follows: EADIYQTPRYLVIGTGKKITLECSQTMGHDKMYWYQQDPGMELHLIHYSYGVNSTEKGDLSSESTVSRIRTEHFPLTLESARPSHTSQYLCASSGLSGSRLGTQYFGPGTRLTVL.

This clonotype has a count of ten or more. The genes are TRBV28 and TRBJ1-5; 10 nucleotides match TRBD1. The CDR3 loop spans 15 amino acids. Losses at the gene ends were 4 bases for V and 5 bases for J; bases not matched to a gene: 5. The germline V gene encodes CDR1 MDHEN and CDR2 SYDVKM. For the CDR3, the DNA is TGTGCCAGCAGTTCCCAGACAGGGGGCGATCAGCCCCAGCATTTT. As protein: CASSSQTGGDQPQHF.

At least ten counts were recorded for this clonotype. The chain uses TRBV20-1 and TRBJ2-3; TRBD1 agrees at 8 bases. CDR3 length: 17 amino acids. CDR1 and CDR2 (germline): DFQATT, SNEGSKA (reference sequence). The junction had 15 bases not matched to a gene; V was cut back by 0 bases and J by 7 bases. CDR3 coding DNA: TGCAGTGCTAGAGACGAACCCCGGACAGGGATGAAATATACGCAGTATTTT. Its protein product is CSARDEPRTGMKYTQYF.

This clonotype was seen more than once but under ten times. This rearrangement joins TRBV30 to TRBJ2-2, with TRBD2 matching over 7 bases. This CDR3 comprises 14 residues. Germline lookup yields CDR1 GTSNPN and CDR2 SVGIG (reference sequence). The V gene end was trimmed by 4 bases and the J gene end by 9 bases; junction bases not matched to a gene: 11. CDR3 amino acids: CAWTPLAAVRELFF. CDR3 in DNA: TGTGCCTGGACCCCTCTAGCGGCGGTGAGGGAGCTGTTTTTT.

This clonotype appeared a few times. The rearrangement uses TRBV7-3 and TRBJ2-5, with D hard to call. The CDR3 loop spans 15 amino acids. Germline V gene sequence: CDR1 SGHTA, CDR2 FQGTGA. Between the trimmed V and J ends, which lost 4 bases and 5 bases, there was a span of 17 bases. The chain's CDR3 is CASSSSGQPSETQYF. The CDR3 DNA reads as TGTGCCAGCAGCTCGTCCGGGCAGCCCAGCGAGACCCAGTACTTC.

This clonotype has only one observation. A much larger clone differs by one base, so this may be a read error. V usage is TRBV30 and J usage is TRBJ2-7; no reliable D call. From germline, CDR1 is GTSNPN and CDR2 SVGIG (reference sequence). The CDR3 has 11 amino acids. The CDR3 DNA reads TGTGCATGGAGAATCGGAGCCGAGCAGCACTTC. It encodes CAWRIGAEQHF.

The chain combines TRBV20-1 with TRBJ2-7; TRBD1 might be the D (6 bases). Germline V CDR1 and CDR2: DFQATT, SNEGSKA (reference sequence). V shed 4 bases and J shed 7 bases, with 23 bases lying between them. This CDR3 spans 15 amino acids. Here the CDR3 reads CSATRTLMGAGEQYF. The CDR3 nucleotides read TGCAGTGCTACCCGGACCTTGATGGGGGCTGGGGAGCAGTACTTC.